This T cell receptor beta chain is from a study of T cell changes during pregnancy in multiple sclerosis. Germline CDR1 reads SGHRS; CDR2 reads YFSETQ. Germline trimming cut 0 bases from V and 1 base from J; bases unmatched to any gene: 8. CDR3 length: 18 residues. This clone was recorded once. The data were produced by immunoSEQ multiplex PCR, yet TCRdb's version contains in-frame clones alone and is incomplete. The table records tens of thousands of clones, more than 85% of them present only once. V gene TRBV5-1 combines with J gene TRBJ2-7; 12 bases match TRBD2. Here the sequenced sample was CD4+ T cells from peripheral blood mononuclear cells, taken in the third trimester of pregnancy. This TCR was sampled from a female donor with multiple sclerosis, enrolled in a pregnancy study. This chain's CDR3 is CASSLASGLAGSSYEQYF. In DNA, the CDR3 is TGCGCCAGCAGCTTGGCGAGTGGACTAGCGGGATCTTCCTACGAGCAGTACTTC.